What follows are 10 T cell receptor beta chains derived from one specimen sequenced in a study of identical twins (dated by TCRdb to the mid-2010s). The library relied on 5' RACE. The data were produced on an Illumina HiSeq 2000. TCRdb applied fastp at Q25 and MiXCR to the public reads, then kept only in-frame beta chains. Every distinct CDR3 protein forms one entry, paired with its most common genes and DNA. Present in this sample are about 720,000 distinct CDR3 sequences, over 8.5% of which were seen just once. Of the sample, about 0.98% falls within the top ten clones. These records were also assigned to another study, of yellow fever vaccine responses in identical twins.

The source material was PBMCs. All receptors come from a woman aged 18 to 35 in good health.

The chain links TRBV9 to TRBJ2-3, with D maybe TRBD1 (5 bases). Trimming pared 0 bases from V and 4 bases from J, leaving 18 bases between. In germline, CDR1 is SGDLS, CDR2 YYNGEE. CDR3 length equals 17 residues. The CDR3 here is CASSVAAGMKYADTQYF. CDR3 bases: TGTGCCAGCAGCGTAGCTGCAGGGATGAAGTATGCAGATACGCAGTATTTT.

This clonotype was seen a few times. The CDR3 reads CASSLVISSGANVLTF. In DNA, the CDR3 is TGTGCCAGCAGCTTGGTAATCAGCTCTGGGGCCAACGTCCTGACTTTC. The V gene is TRBV5-6, the J gene TRBJ2-6; D not resolved. The CDR3 totals 16 residues. Germline-derived CDR1 and CDR2 are SGHDT and YYEEEE. Between the trimmed V and J ends, which lost 0 bases and 0 bases, there was a span of 7 bases.

This rearrangement joins TRBV7-2 to TRBJ2-5; 9 nucleotides agree with TRBD1. CDR1 is SGHTA and CDR2 is FQGNSA in the germline V gene. With 5 bases clipped from V and 4 bases from J, the junction kept 8 bases outside the gene matches. This CDR3 region has 15 residues. The chain's CDR3 is CASSEQGASRETQYF. CDR3 DNA sequence: TGTGCCAGCAGCGAACAGGGGGCCTCGCGAGAGACCCAGTACTTC.

This clonotype was observed a handful of times. The rearrangement links TRBV7-2 to TRBJ2-7; no firm D call. This CDR3 has 15 amino acids. V lost 3 bases and J lost 4, with 16 bases in between. The germline gives CDR1 SGHTA, CDR2 FQGNSA. The CDR3 reads CASSFLPDNWYEQYF. The CDR3 DNA follows: TGTGCCAGCAGCTTTTTGCCCGACAACTGGTACGAGCAGTACTTC.

This clonotype occurred many times. The CDR3 reads CASSLSGTGNGYTF. Here the CDR3 DNA reads TGCGCCAGCAGCCTATCCGGGACAGGGAATGGCTACACCTTC. The chain employs TRBV4-1 and TRBJ1-2; 9 bases agree with TRBD1. Per germline, CDR1 MGHRA and CDR2 YSYEKL. This CDR3 spans 14 amino acids. J was trimmed by 6 bases and V by 4 bases; bases with no gene match: 6.

The CDR3 is CASSYSLKETQYF. Written as DNA, the CDR3 is TGTGCCAGCAGTTACTCACTGAAAGAGACCCAGTACTTC. This rearrangement joins TRBV6-2 or TRBV6-3 to TRBJ2-5, with D unresolved. The CDR3 length is 13 residues. Looked up from germline, CDR1 is MNHEY and CDR2 is SVGEGT. The V and J ends lost 0 bases and 3 bases respectively, with 5 bases between them.

This clonotype turned up a few times. V and J are TRBV9 and TRBJ1-3; 9 bases agree with TRBD1. V was clipped by 4 bases and J by 8 bases; unmatched bases: 13. There are 16 residues in the CDR3. Germline V gene data show CDR1 as SGDLS and CDR2 as YYNGEE. The CDR3 sequence is CASSPGTGRFRDTIYF. The CDR3 DNA reads TGTGCCAGCAGCCCAGGGACAGGGCGATTCCGGGACACCATATATTTT.

This clonotype appeared many times. V and J are TRBV6-5 and TRBJ1-1, with D possibly TRBD1 on 6 matching bases. CDR1 is MNHEY and CDR2 is SVGAGI in the germline V gene. The length of the CDR3 is 13 residues. V gave up 0 bases and J gave up 8 bases, with 10 bases separating them. The DNA of the CDR3 is TGTGCCAGCAGTTACTCAGGGGGGGGAGAAGCTTTCTTT. Translated, it gives CASSYSGGGEAFF.

The chain links TRBV3-1 to TRBJ2-6, with D unclear. V was shortened by 1 base and J by 0 bases, with 4 bases between the two germline ends. Germline assignment: CDR1 LGHDT and CDR2 YNNKEL (reference sequence). The CDR3 sequence is 15 residues long. CDR3 DNA: TGTGCCAGCAGCCAAGGGAACTCTGGGGCCAACGTCCTGACTTTC. Amino acid sequence: CASSQGNSGANVLTF. Based on the CDR3 plus reference TRBV3-1 and TRBJ2-6, the full variable domain is DTAVSQTPKYLVTQMGNDKSIKCEQNLGHDTMYWYKQDSKKFLKIMFSYNNKELIINETVPNRFSPKSPDKAHLNLHINSLELGDSAVYFCASSQGNSGANVLTFGAGSRLTVL.

The gene calls are TRBV6-1 and TRBJ2-1; TRBD2 aligns across 7 bases. The CDR3 runs 15 residues. J was trimmed by 11 bases and V by 6 bases; bases with no gene match: 16. CDR1 MNHNS and CDR2 SASEGT come from the germline V gene. The CDR3 DNA follows: TGTGCCAGCAGCCTCGTTGGGGCGGGAGAAGGTAAGCAGTTCTTC. Encoded protein: CASSLVGAGEGKQFF.